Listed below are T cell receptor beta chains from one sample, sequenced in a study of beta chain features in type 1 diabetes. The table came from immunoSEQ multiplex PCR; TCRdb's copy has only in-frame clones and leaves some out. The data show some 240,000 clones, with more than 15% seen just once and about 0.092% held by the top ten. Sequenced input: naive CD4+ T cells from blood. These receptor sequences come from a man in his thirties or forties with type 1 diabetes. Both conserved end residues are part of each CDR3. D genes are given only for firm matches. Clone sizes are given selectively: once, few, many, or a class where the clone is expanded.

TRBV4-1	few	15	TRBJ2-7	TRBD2	CASSRLSGSSYEQYF	TGCGCCAGCAGCCGGCTTAGCGGGAGTTCCTACGAGCAGTACTTC
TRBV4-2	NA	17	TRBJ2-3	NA	CASSQEGQLANTDTQYF	TGTGCCAGCAGCCAAGAGGGCCAACTAGCTAACACAGATACGCAGTATTTT
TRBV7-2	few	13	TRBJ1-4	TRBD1	CASRGQGGEKLFF	TGTGCCAGCAGAGGACAGGGCGGCGAAAAACTGTTTTTT
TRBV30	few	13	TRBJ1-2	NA	CAWKTRALYGYTF	TGTGCCTGGAAGACAAGGGCCCTTTATGGCTACACCTTC
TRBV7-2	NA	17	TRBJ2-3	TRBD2	CASSLGAGLVGTDTQYF	TGTGCCAGCAGCTTAGGGGCGGGACTAGTGGGGACAGATACGCAGTATTTT
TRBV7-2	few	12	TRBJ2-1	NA	CASSLVGASQFF	TGTGCCAGCAGCTTAGTGGGGGCTTCACAGTTCTTC
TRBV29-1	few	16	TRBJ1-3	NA	CSVEISGSSSGNTIYF	TGCAGCGTTGAAATATCGGGCAGCTCCTCTGGAAACACCATATATTTT
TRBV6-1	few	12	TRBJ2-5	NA	CASSEEGETQYF	TGTGCCAGCAGTGAGGAAGGCGAGACCCAGTACTTC
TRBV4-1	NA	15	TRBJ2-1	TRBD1	CASSQDRDRYNEQFF	TGCGCCAGCAGCCAAGATAGGGACAGATACAATGAGCAGTTCTTC
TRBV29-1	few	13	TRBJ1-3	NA	CSVEKGTGNTIYF	TGCAGCGTTGAAAAAGGGACTGGAAACACCATATATTTT
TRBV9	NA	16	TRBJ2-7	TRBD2	CASSVGLAGGIHEQYF	TGTGCCAGCAGCGTAGGACTAGCGGGAGGAATCCACGAGCAGTACTTC
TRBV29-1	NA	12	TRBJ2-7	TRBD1	CGCDGTGYEQYF	TGCGGCTGTGATGGGACAGGCTACGAGCAGTACTTC
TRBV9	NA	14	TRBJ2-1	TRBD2	CASSLRLAGDEQFF	TGTGCCAGCAGCCTAAGACTAGCGGGAGATGAGCAGTTCTTC
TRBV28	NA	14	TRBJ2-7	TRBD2	CASSLGGDAYEQYF	TGTGCCAGCAGTTTAGGGGGGGATGCCTACGAGCAGTACTTC
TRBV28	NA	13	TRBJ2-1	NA	CASWSSLYNEQFF	TGTGCCAGCTGGAGTTCCCTCTACAATGAGCAGTTCTTC
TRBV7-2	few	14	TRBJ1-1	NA	CASSQAQGSTEAFF	TGTGCCAGCAGCCAAGCTCAGGGGAGCACTGAAGCTTTCTTT
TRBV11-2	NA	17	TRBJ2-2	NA	CASSQSGLPGETGELFF	TGTGCCAGCAGCCAGAGCGGACTACCCGGGGAAACCGGGGAGCTGTTTTTT
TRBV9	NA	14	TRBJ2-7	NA	CASSVEHESYEQYF	TGTGCCAGCAGCGTAGAACACGAATCCTACGAGCAGTACTTC
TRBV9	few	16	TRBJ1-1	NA	CASSVDPYSMNTEAFF	TGTGCCAGCAGCGTAGATCCGTATAGCATGAACACTGAAGCTTTCTTT
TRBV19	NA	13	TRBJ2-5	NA	CASSIRWGETQYF	TGTGCCAGTAGTATCCGTTGGGGCGAGACCCAGTACTTC
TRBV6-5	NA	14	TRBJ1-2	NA	CASSRAGTGYGYTF	TGTGCCAGCAGCCGCGCCGGGACCGGATATGGCTACACCTTC
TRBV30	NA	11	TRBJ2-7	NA	CAWSAAHEQYF	TGTGCCTGGAGCGCCGCCCACGAGCAGTACTTC
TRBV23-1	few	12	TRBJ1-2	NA	CASSQIRPSYTF	TGCGCCAGCAGTCAAATAAGGCCGTCTTACACCTTC
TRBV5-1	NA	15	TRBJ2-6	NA	CASSRDGAGANVLTF	TGCGCCAGCAGCCGAGATGGAGCCGGGGCCAACGTCCTGACTTTC
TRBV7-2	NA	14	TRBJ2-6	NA	CASSLVTGANVLTF	TGTGCCAGCAGCTTAGTTACTGGGGCCAACGTCCTGACTTTC
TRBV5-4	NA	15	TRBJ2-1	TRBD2	CASSLAASGNNEQFF	TGTGCCAGCAGCTTGGCTGCTAGCGGGAACAATGAGCAGTTCTTC
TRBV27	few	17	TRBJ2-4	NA	CASSPIEQDLAKNIQYF	TGTGCCAGCAGCCCCATCGAACAGGACCTAGCCAAAAACATTCAGTACTTC
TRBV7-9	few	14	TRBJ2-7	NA	CASNGQGTPYEQYF	TGTGCCAGCAACGGGCAGGGGACCCCCTACGAGCAGTACTTC
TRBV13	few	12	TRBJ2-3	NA	CASSSPADTQYF	TGTGCCAGCAGCTCCCCAGCGGATACGCAGTATTTT
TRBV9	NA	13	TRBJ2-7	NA	CASSVGVPYEQYF	TGTGCCAGCAGCGTCGGCGTGCCCTACGAGCAGTACTTC
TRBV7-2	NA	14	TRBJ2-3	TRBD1	CASSSVGTGETQYF	TGTGCCAGCAGCTCAGTTGGGACAGGCGAGACGCAGTATTTT
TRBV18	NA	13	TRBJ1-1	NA	CASSPGRNTEAFF	TGTGCCAGCTCACCAGGCAGGAACACTGAAGCTTTCTTT
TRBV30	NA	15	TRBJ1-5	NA	CAWTPGPWSNQPQHF	TGTGCCTGGACCCCGGGACCCTGGAGCAATCAGCCCCAGCATTTT
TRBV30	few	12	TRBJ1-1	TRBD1	CAKDRVNTEAFF	TGTGCCAAGGACAGGGTGAACACTGAAGCTTTCTTT
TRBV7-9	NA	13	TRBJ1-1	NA	CAVTTMLNTEAFF	TGTGCCGTTACTACCATGCTGAACACTGAAGCTTTCTTT
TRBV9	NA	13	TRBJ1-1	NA	CASRTEGNTEAFF	TGTGCCAGCAGGACGGAGGGGAACACTGAAGCTTTCTTT
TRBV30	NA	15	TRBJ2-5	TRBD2	CAWSLGGVHQETQYF	TGTGCCTGGAGCCTTGGGGGGGTGCACCAAGAGACCCAGTACTTC
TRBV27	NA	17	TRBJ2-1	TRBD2	CASSFPPGRARSYEQFF	TGTGCCAGCAGTTTCCCGCCCGGGAGGGCCCGTAGTTATGAGCAGTTCTTC
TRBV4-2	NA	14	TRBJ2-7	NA	CASSQDMRDYEQYF	TGTGCCAGCAGCCAAGATATGCGGGACTACGAGCAGTACTTC
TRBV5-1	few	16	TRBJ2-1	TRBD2	CASSPVGLAGAKEQFF	TGCGCCAGCAGCCCGGTGGGACTAGCGGGAGCAAAGGAGCAGTTCTTC
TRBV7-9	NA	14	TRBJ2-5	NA	CASSLDRIGGTQYF	TGTGCCAGCAGCCTGGACCGCATAGGGGGGACCCAGTACTTC
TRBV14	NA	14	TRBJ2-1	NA	CASSPTALYNEQFF	TGTGCCAGCAGCCCCACAGCTCTTTACAATGAGCAGTTCTTC
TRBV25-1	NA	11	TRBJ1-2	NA	CASSRSYGYTF	TGTGCCAGCAGCCGTTCATATGGCTACACCTTC
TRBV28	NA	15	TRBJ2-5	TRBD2	CASGTLGEGGETQYF	TGTGCCAGCGGTACCCTGGGGGAGGGAGGGGAGACCCAGTACTTC
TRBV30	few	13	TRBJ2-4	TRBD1	CAYAQGVKNIQYF	TGTGCCTACGCACAGGGGGTCAAAAACATTCAGTACTTC
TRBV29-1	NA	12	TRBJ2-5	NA	CSAFDSQETQYF	TGCAGCGCCTTCGACAGCCAAGAGACCCAGTACTTC
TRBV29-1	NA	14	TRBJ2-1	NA	CSGALSGPYNEQFF	TGCAGCGGCGCGCTCAGCGGGCCCTACAATGAGCAGTTCTTC
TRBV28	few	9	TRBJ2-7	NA	CASSSGTSF	TGTGCCAGCAGTTCCGGGACCTCTTTC
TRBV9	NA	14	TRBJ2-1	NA	CASSVVPSSDEQFF	TGTGCCAGCAGCGTAGTCCCTAGTTCGGATGAGCAGTTCTTC
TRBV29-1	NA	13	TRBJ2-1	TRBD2	CSVGRELYNEQFF	TGCAGCGTTGGGCGGGAGCTATACAATGAGCAGTTCTTC
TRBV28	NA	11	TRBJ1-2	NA	CASSLSAGYTF	TGTGCCAGCTCGCTGTCGGCAGGCTACACCTTC
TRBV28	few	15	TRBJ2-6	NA	CASTQSHSGANVLTF	TGTGCCAGCACCCAATCGCATTCTGGGGCCAACGTCCTGACTTTC
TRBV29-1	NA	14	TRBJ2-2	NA	CSVRQILNTGELFF	TGCAGCGTTCGCCAGATACTGAACACCGGGGAGCTGTTTTTT
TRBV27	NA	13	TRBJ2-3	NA	CASSTSGTTTQYF	TGTGCCAGCAGTACCTCCGGGACAACTACGCAGTATTTT
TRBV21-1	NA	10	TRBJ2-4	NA	CASSKAALYF	TGTGCCAGCAGCAAAGCGGCGCTTTACTTC
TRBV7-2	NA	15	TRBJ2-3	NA	CASSSYSGGTDTQYF	TGTGCCAGCAGCTCGTACAGCGGAGGCACAGATACGCAGTATTTT
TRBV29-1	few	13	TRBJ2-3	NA	CSVAVGGEDTQYF	TGCAGCGTTGCGGTCGGCGGGGAGGATACGCAGTATTTT
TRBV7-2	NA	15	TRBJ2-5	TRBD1	CASSPRTGAGETQYF	TGTGCCAGCAGCCCGCGGACAGGGGCCGGGGAGACCCAGTACTTC
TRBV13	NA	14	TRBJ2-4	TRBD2	CASSLEGRGDIQYF	TGTGCCAGCAGCTTAGAAGGGAGGGGAGACATTCAGTACTTC
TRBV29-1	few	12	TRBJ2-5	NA	CSVAESQETQYF	TGCAGCGTTGCAGAGTCTCAAGAGACCCAGTACTTC